This paragraph covers one TCR beta chain sequence. Its antigen is unidentified. This specimen belongs to a study of T cell responses to AZD1222 COVID-19 vaccine. Study overall: Second-dose schedules of about 4 or about 12 weeks were combined.

The CDR3 consists of 15 residues. Trimming took off 3 bases at V and 5 bases at J, with 16 bases between the two ends. The germline V gene has CDR1 SNHLY and CDR2 FYNNEI. Produced via immunoSEQ multiplex PCR; TCRdb's table is partial and in-frame only. This sample has 110,000 to 150,000 clones; 70% to 90% occur once, and the top ten carry around 8%. Notes on the study in general: Among AZD1222 vaccinees, only 5 to 7 were seropositive at baseline. Dominant at 160-218 and 743-854, vaccine-associated CD4 TCRs also spanned spike. It should be noted that donors were predominantly white British and more often female, and clonal diversity was possibly underestimated.

This TCR came from an adult in good health. The source material was peripheral blood, sampled on day 0 of AZD1222 vaccination. The chain couples TRBV2 to TRBJ2-5, with D unclear. This CDR3 is CASSEGAPRVETQYF. CDR3 bases: TGTGCCAGCAGTGAGGGCGCCCCAAGGGTGGAGACCCAGTACTTC.